This entry describes one TCR beta chain. This record comes from a study of shared clonotypes between healthy human individuals. Overall study: The study used three CD4 naive, three CD4 memory, two CD8 naive and one CD8 memory plate per donor.

The data were produced by immunoSEQ multiplex PCR, yet TCRdb's version contains in-frame clones alone and is incomplete. The repertoire has approximately 500,000 clones, less than 96% of them found once; the top ten carry about 0.064%. V shed 3 bases and J shed 0 bases, with 12 bases lying between them. The CDR3 consists of 15 residues. Germline CDR1 is SGHTA and CDR2 is FQGNSA. The chain has TRBV7-2 and TRBJ2-7; no clear D gene. Sequencing was carried out using naive CD4+ T cells sorted from blood. The subset is: CD45RA+ positively selected. The receptor's source is a woman aged 30 to 39 in good health. DNA of the CDR3: TGTGCCAGCAGCTTGGGAAAAGTCCTCTCCTACGAGCAGTACTTC. Its protein is CASSLGKVLSYEQYF.